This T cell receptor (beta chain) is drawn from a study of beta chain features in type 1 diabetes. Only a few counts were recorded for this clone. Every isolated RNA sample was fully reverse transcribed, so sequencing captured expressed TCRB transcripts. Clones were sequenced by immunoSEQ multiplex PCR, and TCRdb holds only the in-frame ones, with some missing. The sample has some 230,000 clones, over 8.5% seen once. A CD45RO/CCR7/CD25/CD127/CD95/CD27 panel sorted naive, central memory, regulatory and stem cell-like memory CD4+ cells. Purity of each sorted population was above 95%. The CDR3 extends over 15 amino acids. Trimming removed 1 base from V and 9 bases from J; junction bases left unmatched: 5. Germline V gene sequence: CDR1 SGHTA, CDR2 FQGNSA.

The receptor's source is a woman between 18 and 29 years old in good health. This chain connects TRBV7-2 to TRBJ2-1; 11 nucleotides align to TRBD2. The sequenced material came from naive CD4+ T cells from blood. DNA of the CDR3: TGTGCCAGCAGCTTAGTCGGTAGCGGGAGGGTTGAGCAGTTCTTC. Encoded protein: CASSLVGSGRVEQFF.